The present TCR beta chain was sequenced within a study of T cell repertoires in cytomegalovirus infection. TCRdb used MiXCR to reprocess the reads, holding one entry per CDR3 protein. The sample includes around 320,000 distinct CDR3 sequences, roughly 9.5% of them seen just once. This CDR3 region has 14 residues. Germline V CDR1 and CDR2: DFQATT, SNEGSKA (reference sequence). J lost 4 bases, V lost 5 bases, and 6 bases had no gene match. This clonotype was observed a few times. The sequence came from a human donor in good health (CMV status not recorded). Some clones in this sample may be carry-over from other donors' samples. Sequencing used PBMCs. The rearrangement links TRBV20-1 to TRBJ1-2; 11 nucleotides match TRBD1. DNA of the CDR3: TGCAGTGCTCAGGACAGGGGGCGAGTCTATGGCTACACCTTC. This codes for CSAQDRGRVYGYTF.